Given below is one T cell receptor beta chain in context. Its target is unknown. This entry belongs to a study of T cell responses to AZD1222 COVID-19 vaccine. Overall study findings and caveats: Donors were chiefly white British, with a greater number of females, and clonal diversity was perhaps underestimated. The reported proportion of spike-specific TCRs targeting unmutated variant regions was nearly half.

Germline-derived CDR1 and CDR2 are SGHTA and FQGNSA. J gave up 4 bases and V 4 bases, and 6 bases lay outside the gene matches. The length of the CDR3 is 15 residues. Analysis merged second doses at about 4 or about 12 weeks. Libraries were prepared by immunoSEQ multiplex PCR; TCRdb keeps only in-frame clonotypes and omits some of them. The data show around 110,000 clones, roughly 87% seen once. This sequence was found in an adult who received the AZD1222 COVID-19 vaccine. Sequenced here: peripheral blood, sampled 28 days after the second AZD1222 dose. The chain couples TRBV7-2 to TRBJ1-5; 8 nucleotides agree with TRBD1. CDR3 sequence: CASSSRTGRNQPQHF. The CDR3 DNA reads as TGTGCCAGCAGCTCCCGGACAGGGAGGAATCAGCCCCAGCATTTT.